Included here is one TCR beta chain sequence, with context. Its antigen remains unidentified. These data come from a study of T cell responses to AZD1222 COVID-19 vaccine. Study overall: Doses given second, at about 4 or about 12 weeks, were pooled. Study outcomes and limitations: Among vaccine-associated CD4 TCRs, coverage spanned spike, with dominance at 160-218 and 743-854. Clonal diversity was possibly underestimated, and white British individuals and females predominated among donors.

V was pared by 4 bases and J by 7 bases, with 8 bases of the junction left unmatched. The CDR3 is 14 residues long. CDR1 and CDR2 from the germline V gene are SGHKS and YYEKEE (reference sequence). The table came from immunoSEQ multiplex PCR; TCRdb's copy has only in-frame clones and leaves some out. The sample has under 80,000 clones, about 91% seen once; the top ten hold about 20%. This TCR was sampled from an adult in good health. The chain links TRBV5-5 to TRBJ1-5, with TRBD1 matching over 7 bases. Sequenced material: peripheral blood, taken on day 0 of AZD1222 vaccination. DNA for the CDR3: TGTGCCAGCAGCCTCTATCGAGGGGGCCAGCCCCAGCATTTT. Translated: CASSLYRGGQPQHF.